A single T cell receptor (beta chain) is shown here with its context. Documented treatment: preoperative locoregional IRX-2 cytokine immunotherapy. Samples came from a phase Ib trial of preoperative locoregional IRX-2 cytokine immunotherapy. CDR3 length equals 14 residues. Trimming pared 6 bases from V and 5 bases from J, leaving 16 bases between. Germline values: CDR1 LNHDA, CDR2 SQIVND (reference sequence). Data came from immunoSEQ multiplex PCR; TCRdb stores just in-frame clones and leaves some out. The table has tens of thousands of clones, roughly four fifths seen once; the top ten hold over 1%. This specimen belongs to a study of preoperative IRX-2 immunotherapy in early breast cancer.

The chain employs TRBV19 and TRBJ1-1, with a tentative D call TRBD1 (6 bases). The input for sequencing was lymph node tissue, taken after IRX-2 immunotherapy. This receptor was obtained from a human donor with breast cancer. Written as DNA, the CDR3 is TGTGCCAGTAGGCTACAGGGAGAGGGGACTGAAGCTTTCTTT. Amino acids: CASRLQGEGTEAFF.